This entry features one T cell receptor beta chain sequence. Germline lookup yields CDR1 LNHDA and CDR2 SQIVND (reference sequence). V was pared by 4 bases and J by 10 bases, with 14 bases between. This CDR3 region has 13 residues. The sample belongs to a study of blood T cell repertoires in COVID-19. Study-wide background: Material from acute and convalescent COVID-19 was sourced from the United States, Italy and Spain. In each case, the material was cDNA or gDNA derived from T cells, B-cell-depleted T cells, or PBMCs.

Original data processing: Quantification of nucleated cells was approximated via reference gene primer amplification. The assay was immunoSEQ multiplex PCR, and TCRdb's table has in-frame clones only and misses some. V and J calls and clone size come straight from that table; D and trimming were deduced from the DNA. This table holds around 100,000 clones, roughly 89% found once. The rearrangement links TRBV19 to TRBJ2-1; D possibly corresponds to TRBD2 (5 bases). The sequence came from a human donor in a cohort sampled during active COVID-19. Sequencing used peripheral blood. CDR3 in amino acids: CASSNAGGYEQFF. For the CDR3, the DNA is TGTGCCAGTAGTAATGCTGGCGGGTACGAGCAGTTCTTC.